Below are 10 T cell receptor beta chains sequenced from a single sample in a study of T cell responses to AZD1222 COVID-19 vaccine. Sequencing used immunoSEQ multiplex PCR; TCRdb keeps in-frame clones, though not all of them. The repertoire has some 200,000 clones, more than 85% of them found once; the top ten carry less than 2%. The specimen was peripheral blood, collected 28 days after the second AZD1222 dose. These receptors were taken from an adult who received the AZD1222 COVID-19 vaccine.

This sequence joins TRBV7-2 and TRBJ1-2; D possibly corresponds to TRBD1 (5 bases). Germline loops: CDR1 SGHTA, CDR2 FQGNSA. The ends were cut back, 7 bases at V and 0 bases at J, with 9 bases in the middle. The CDR3 has 13 amino acids. CDR3 DNA sequence: TGTGCCAGCACACTGGGACCTAACTATGGCTACACCTTC. As protein: CASTLGPNYGYTF.

The V gene is TRBV7-2, the J gene TRBJ2-1, with D perhaps TRBD2 (6 bases). The V gene's germline CDR1 is SGHTA and CDR2 FQGNSA. The CDR3 length is 15 residues. V was clipped by 3 bases and J by 2 bases, with 11 bases between them. The CDR3 nucleotides are TGTGCCAGCAGCTTTGGGCGGGGCACCTACAATGAGCAGTTCTTC. Protein sequence: CASSFGRGTYNEQFF.

The rearrangement uses TRBV9 and TRBJ1-3; 7 nucleotides line up with TRBD1. V lost 0 bases to trimming and J lost 5 bases; unmatched junction nucleotides: 5. Germline CDR1 is SGDLS and CDR2 is YYNGEE. CDR3 length: 15 residues. As DNA, the CDR3 is TGTGCCAGCAGCGTAGGACAGGGAGGAAGAAACACCATATATTTT. Translating gives CASSVGQGGRNTIYF.

The rearrangement uses TRBV5-1 and TRBJ2-3; 9 bases agree with TRBD1. V lost 3 bases, J lost 0 bases, and 5 bases stayed unmatched. CDR1 and CDR2 from the germline V gene are SGHRS and YFSETQ. This CDR3 has 16 residues. CDR3 sequence: CASSSGQGTSTDTQYF. The CDR3 coding sequence is TGCGCCAGCAGCTCAGGACAGGGGACGAGCACAGATACGCAGTATTTT.

This clone was recorded only once. V usage is TRBV5-1 and J usage is TRBJ1-3; D is uncertain. The CDR3 totals 16 residues. V shed 0 bases and J shed 4 bases, with 14 bases lying between them. CDR1 and CDR2 (germline): SGHRS, YFSETQ. CDR3 in amino acids: CASSLDGWIRGNTIYF. CDR3 sequence (DNA): TGCGCCAGCAGCTTGGATGGTTGGATTAGGGGAAACACCATATATTTT. Filled out from reference TRBV5-1 and TRBJ1-3, the complete variable domain reads KAGVTQTPRYLIKTRGQQVTLSCSPISGHRSVSWYQQTPGQGLQFLFEYFSETQRNKGNFPGRFSGRQFSNSRSEMNVSTLELGDSALYLCASSLDGWIRGNTIYFGEGSWLTVV.

This rearrangement joins TRBV12-3 or TRBV12-4 to TRBJ1-1, with D uncertain. The CDR3 totals 11 residues. Between the trimmed V and J ends, which lost 3 bases and 9 bases, there was a span of 8 bases. The CDR3 sequence is CASSLGRKAFF. The CDR3 region has the DNA TGTGCCAGCAGTTTGGGCAGGAAAGCTTTCTTT.

This clone appeared a single time. The chain employs TRBV4-2 and TRBJ1-4; a weak D match, TRBD1 (5 bases). Germline CDR1 and CDR2: LGHNA and YNFKEQ. Trimming cost V 3 bases and J 0 bases, with 14 bases left between them. The CDR3 is 17 residues long. The CDR3 coding sequence is TGTGCCAGCAGCCAGCCCGACGGGACGGCAACTAATGAAAAACTGTTTTTT. This gives the protein CASSQPDGTATNEKLFF.

The rearrangement links TRBV7-2 to TRBJ1-2; D is ambiguous. Trimming took 3 bases from V and 4 from J, leaving 12 bases between them. CDR3 length: 14 amino acids. Germline assignment: CDR1 SGHTA and CDR2 FQGNSA. CDR3 residues: CASSFSGWAYGYTF. The CDR3 DNA reads TGTGCCAGCAGCTTCTCAGGTTGGGCCTATGGCTACACCTTC.

V usage is TRBV5-6 and J usage is TRBJ2-5; TRBD1 agrees at 11 bases. Germline values: CDR1 SGHDT, CDR2 YYEEEE. With 3 bases clipped from V and 4 bases from J, the junction kept 11 bases outside the gene matches. This CDR3 spans 17 amino acids. The DNA for the CDR3 is TGTGCCAGCAGCTGGATCGGACAGGGGGCCCTCGGAGAGACCCAGTACTTC. Its translation is CASSWIGQGALGETQYF.

CDR3 amino acids: CASSTGAVQETQYF. The CDR3 DNA sequence: TGTGCCAGTAGTACGGGGGCGGTCCAAGAGACCCAGTACTTC. The chain joins TRBV19 to TRBJ2-5; either TRBD1 or TRBD2 may fit D (6 bases each). V shed 4 bases and J shed 1 base, with 10 bases lying between them. This CDR3 has 14 amino acids. Germline-derived CDR1 and CDR2 are LNHDA and SQIVND (reference sequence).